The 14 T cell receptor beta chains below were found in one sample sequenced in a study of T cells after posttransplantation cyclophosphamide. Clones were read by immunoSEQ multiplex PCR, and TCRdb kept only the in-frame ones, dropping some. Listed for the sample are approximately 35,000 clones, none seen a single time. The sample was PBMCs. Source of these receptors: a girl aged 10 to 17 in good health, CMV-negative, and a related stem cell transplant donor.

This clone showed up many times. This sequence joins TRBV5-4 and TRBJ1-2; TRBD1 aligns across 10 bases. V dropped 0 bases and J dropped 7; count of bases not matched to a gene: 9. Germline CDR1 SGHNT, CDR2 YYREEE (reference sequence). The length of the CDR3 is 16 residues. DNA of the CDR3: TGTGCCAGCAGCTTGGTGACGGGACAGGGGTTTTTTGGCTACACCTTC. It specifies CASSLVTGQGFFGYTF.

The table lists this clone with many counts. V and J are TRBV9 and TRBJ2-7; 7 bases line up with TRBD1. The CDR3 is 15 residues long. CDR1 is SGDLS and CDR2 is YYNGEE in the germline V gene. J lost 6 bases, V lost 3 bases, and 12 bases had no gene match. The CDR3 loop is CASSALPGQSSEQYF. CDR3 in DNA: TGTGCCAGCAGCGCCCTTCCGGGACAGTCGAGCGAGCAGTACTTC.

The chain recombines TRBV30 with TRBJ2-3; D is possibly TRBD2 (6 bases). Trimming removed 3 bases from V and 1 base from J, with 8 bases in between. CDR1 and CDR2 (germline): GTSNPN, SVGIG (reference sequence). The CDR3 spans 13 residues. The CDR3 DNA sequence: TGTGCCTGGAGCGGGGGTGGCACAGATACGCAGTATTTT. It translates to CAWSGGGTDTQYF.

This clone was seen a few times. The chain combines TRBV30 with TRBJ2-2; D is unresolved. The CDR3 is 16 residues long. Germline V gene sequence: CDR1 GTSNPN, CDR2 SVGIG (reference sequence). V lost 8 bases and J lost 6, with 25 bases in between. CDR3 protein: CAHEETGSWSPGELFF. The CDR3 DNA reads TGTGCCCATGAAGAGACTGGGTCGTGGAGTCCCGGGGAGCTGTTTTTT.

The chain employs TRBV15 and TRBJ1-5; D is undetermined. CDR1 is LNHNV and CDR2 is YYDKDF in the germline V gene (reference sequence). V lost 4 bases and J 2 bases, leaving 12 bases between the germline ends. The CDR3 contains 15 residues. CDR3 region: CATSTGRLGNQPQHF. CDR3 DNA: TGTGCCACCAGCACGGGAAGGTTGGGCAATCAGCCCCAGCATTTT.

The rearrangement links TRBV4-1 to TRBJ2-5; 8 bases map to TRBD2. The J call may be in error: the DNA end matches TRBJ2-7 better. Germline-derived CDR1 and CDR2 are MGHRA and YSYEKL. The CDR3 runs 15 residues. The CDR3 spells CASSQPAGGAYEQYF. In DNA form, the CDR3 reads TGCGCCAGCAGTCAACCTGCGGGAGGCGCCTACGAGCAGTACTTC.

This clone was seen repeatedly, ten times or more. This chain joins TRBV6-6 and TRBJ1-2, with D tentatively TRBD1 (6 bases). Trimming left V 0 bases short and J 7 bases short, with 18 bases between. CDR3 length: 16 residues. CDR1 and CDR2 (germline): MNHNY, SVGAGI (reference sequence). Here the CDR3 DNA reads TGTGCCAGCAGTTACTCTAGGGACACGAGTTGGATTGGCTACACCTTC. This codes for CASSYSRDTSWIGYTF.

This clone was seen repeatedly, ten times or more. The chain links TRBV6-5 to TRBJ1-2, with 8 bases matching TRBD1. Per germline, CDR1 MNHEY and CDR2 SVGAGI. After removal of 10 bases from V and 5 bases from J, the junction contained 12 bases not matched to a gene. This CDR3 is 14 amino acids long. The CDR3 sequence is CATKFRQGRYGYTF. CDR3 sequence (DNA): TGTGCCACCAAGTTCAGACAGGGGCGTTATGGCTACACCTTC.

This clone was seen ten or more times. This chain joins TRBV19 and TRBJ2-1, with D maybe TRBD1 (7 bases). The V end lost 5 bases, the J end lost 5 bases, and 19 bases lay between the germline ends. Germline-derived CDR1 and CDR2 are LNHDA and SQIVND (reference sequence). The CDR3 consists of 16 residues. CDR3 loop: CASSVVVAGGNNEQFF. As DNA, the CDR3 is TGTGCCAGTAGTGTCGTGGTGGCAGGGGGGAACAATGAGCAGTTCTTC.

The chain joins TRBV9 to TRBJ2-1; the match to TRBD2 covers 14 bases. Germline CDR1 SGDLS, CDR2 YYNGEE. CDR3 size: 19 residues. After removal of 3 bases from V and 0 bases from J, the junction contained 8 bases not matched to a gene. The CDR3 region has the DNA TGTGCCAGCAGCGGCGGGACTAGCGGGGGCCTTGGCTCCTACAATGAGCAGTTCTTC. It encodes CASSGGTSGGLGSYNEQFF.

The chain combines TRBV9 with TRBJ2-3; a possible D gene is TRBD2 (6 bases). V lost 0 bases and J lost 5, with 19 bases in between. Germline loops: CDR1 SGDLS, CDR2 YYNGEE. This CDR3 has 17 amino acids. CDR3 coding DNA: TGTGCCAGCAGCGTAGACCCCGGCGGGGAGATATTAGATACGCAGTATTTT. As protein: CASSVDPGGEILDTQYF.

In its sample, this clone was seen many times. The chain joins TRBV11-1 to TRBJ1-2, with D unclear. The CDR3 consists of 14 residues. Trimming took off 0 bases at V and 7 bases at J, with 12 bases between the two ends. The germline V gene has CDR1 SGHAT and CDR2 FQDESV (reference sequence). The CDR3 DNA sequence: TGTGCCAGCAGCTTAGCGGAGACTACGGGTGGCTACACCTTC. Translation gives CASSLAETTGGYTF. Together with reference TRBV11-1 and TRBJ1-2, the CDR3 gives the full variable domain: EAEVAQSPRYKITEKSQAVAFWCDPISGHATLYWYRQILGQGPELLVQFQDESVVDDSQLPKDRFSAERLKGVDSTLKIQPAELGDSAMYLCASSLAETTGGYTFGSGTRLTVV.

At least ten counts were recorded for this clone. This chain links TRBV27 with TRBJ2-7, with 8 bases identical to TRBD2. V trimming: 0 bases; J trimming: 10 bases; junction bases outside the gene matches: 8. Germline V CDR1 and CDR2: MNHEY, SMNVEV (reference sequence). The CDR3 is made up of 14 amino acids. The CDR3 DNA sequence: TGTGCCAGCAGTTTATCGACACTAGCGGTAGCTCAGTACTTC. Protein: CASSLSTLAVAQYF.

This rearrangement joins TRBV30 to TRBJ2-7; D not resolved. The CDR3 spans 12 residues. In germline, CDR1 is GTSNPN, CDR2 SVGIG (reference sequence). Trimming left V 0 bases short and J 3 bases short, with 6 bases between. This chain's CDR3 is CAWSVLGYEQYF. The CDR3 DNA sequence: TGTGCCTGGAGTGTACTCGGCTACGAGCAGTACTTC. Using reference TRBV30 and TRBJ2-7 for the parts outside the CDR3, the full variable domain is SQTIHQWPATLVQPVGSPLSLECTVEGTSNPNLYWYRQAAGRGLQLLFYSVGIGQISSEVPQNLSASRPQDRQFILSSKKLLLSDSGFYLCAWSVLGYEQYFGPGTRLTVT.